This T cell receptor beta chain comes out of a study of blood T cell repertoires in COVID-19. V lost 0 bases to trimming and J lost 5 bases; unmatched junction nucleotides: 8. The germline CDR1 and CDR2 sequences are ENHRY and SYGVKD. CDR3 length: 18 amino acids. Source study methods: Quantification of nucleated cells was approximated via reference gene primer amplification. Measured with immunoSEQ multiplex PCR; TCRdb has only the in-frame clones, and not every one. From that table come the V and J calls and clone size; the DNA was used to work out D and trimming. The table records 150,000 to 200,000 clones, 88% of them present only once.

The sample taken for sequencing was PBMCs or T cells enriched from blood (not recorded which). The rearrangement uses TRBV10-3 and TRBJ2-1; 12 bases are shared with TRBD2. This clonotype originated in a woman between 18 and 29 years old who had recovered from COVID-19. CDR3 nucleotide sequence: TGTGCCATCAGTGAGTCTGTGAGGGCTAGCGGGAGGGACAATGAGCAGTTCTTC. This sequence encodes CAISESVRASGRDNEQFF.